Below, 17 T cell receptor beta chains from the same sample are listed, as sequenced in a study of Tregs in tolerant kidney transplant recipients. TCRdb's copy holds only in-frame clones and misses some; the assay was immunoSEQ multiplex PCR. The table has around 77,000 clones, 98% seen once. The sequencing used CD4+ T cells from blood, collected before the transplant. The receptors were gathered from a human donor who received a combined kidney and bone marrow transplant.

The genes are TRBV2 and TRBJ1-2; 7 bases agree with TRBD1. Germline loops: CDR1 SNHLY, CDR2 FYNNEI. J lost 3 bases, V lost 6 bases, and 10 bases had no gene match. This CDR3 is built from 15 residues. CDR3 coding DNA: TGTGCCAGCAGCGTCACCAGGGGGATTGACTATGGCTACACCTTC. Encoded protein: CASSVTRGIDYGYTF.

The chain has TRBV7-6 and TRBJ2-4; 10 bases fit TRBD2. J was trimmed by 0 bases and V by 2 bases; bases with no gene match: 7. Germline V gene lookup returns CDR1 SGHVS and CDR2 FNYEAQ. This CDR3 has 18 residues. CDR3 coding DNA: TGTGCCAGCAGCTTAACTAGCGGGGACCTTCTAGCCAAAAACATTCAGTACTTC. Translated, it gives CASSLTSGDLLAKNIQYF.

The chain links TRBV25-1 to TRBJ2-7; TRBD2 might be the D (5 bases). This CDR3 has 12 residues. CDR1 MGHDK and CDR2 SYGVNS come from the germline V gene. Trimming pared 5 bases from V and 2 bases from J, leaving 7 bases between. CDR3 coding DNA: TGTGCCAGCAGTCGGGGTACCTACGAGCAGTACTTC. Protein: CASSRGTYEQYF.

The chain joins TRBV4-1 to TRBJ2-7; 10 bases agree with TRBD2. This CDR3 is built from 18 residues. V was pared by 5 bases and J by 2 bases, with 15 bases of the junction left unmatched. Germline V gene sequence: CDR1 MGHRA, CDR2 YSYEKL. In nucleotides, the CDR3 is TGCGCCAGCAGCAGGGGACTGCCGGGACTAGCGTTCGCCTACGAGCAGTACTTC. Residues: CASSRGLPGLAFAYEQYF.

This CDR3 is CASSLDRGLYTEAFF. The CDR3 nucleotides read TGCGCCAGCAGCTTGGACAGGGGGCTATACACTGAAGCTTTCTTT. The chain has TRBV5-1 and TRBJ1-1; 9 bases fit TRBD1. Trimming cost V 0 bases and J 3 bases; bases outside gene matches: 3. The CDR3 is 15 residues long. In germline, CDR1 is SGHRS, CDR2 YFSETQ.

The rearrangement joins TRBV7-7 to TRBJ2-5, with TRBD2 matching 10 bases. Per the germline V gene, CDR1 is SSHAT and CDR2 is FNYEAQ (reference sequence). V shed 1 base and J 5 bases; nucleotides not matched to a gene: 10. The CDR3 is 17 residues long. The CDR3 loop reads CASSLGTSGPAGETQYF. CDR3 bases: TGTGCCAGCAGCTTAGGGACTAGCGGTCCTGCCGGGGAGACCCAGTACTTC.

The V and J genes are TRBV6-1 and TRBJ2-3, with 11 bases aligning to TRBD2. After removal of 4 bases from V and 6 bases from J, the junction contained 6 bases not matched to a gene. Per the germline V gene, CDR1 is MNHNS and CDR2 is SASEGT. The CDR3 loop spans 15 amino acids. The CDR3 sequence is CASSVLAGGGDTQYF. The CDR3 DNA is TGTGCCAGCAGTGTCCTAGCGGGAGGAGGGGATACGCAGTATTTT.

The chain uses TRBV11-2 and TRBJ2-5; D is perhaps TRBD1 (5 bases). The V gene lost 3 bases and the J gene lost 3 bases, with 8 bases spanning the gap. The CDR3 runs to 13 residues. Germline V CDR1 and CDR2: SGHAT, FQNNGV. The CDR3 loop reads CASSFPGKETQYF. For the CDR3, the DNA is TGTGCCAGCAGCTTCCCAGGGAAAGAGACCCAGTACTTC. Variable domain in full (rest from reference TRBV11-2 and TRBJ2-5): EAGVAQSPRYKIIEKRQSVAFWCNPISGHATLYWYQQILGQGPKLLIQFQNNGVVDDSQLPKDRFSAERLKGVDSTLKIQPAKLEDSAVYLCASSFPGKETQYFGPGTRLLVL.

V usage is TRBV29-1 and J usage is TRBJ2-3; 9 positions agree with TRBD2. With 6 bases clipped from V and 1 base from J, the junction kept 8 bases outside the gene matches. The CDR3 spans 15 residues. Germline V CDR1 and CDR2: SQVTM, ANQGSEA. CDR3 amino acids: CSVKGGLAGTDTQYF. DNA for the CDR3: TGCAGCGTGAAGGGGGGACTAGCCGGCACAGATACGCAGTATTTT.

The rearrangement links TRBV18 to TRBJ1-2, with 7 nucleotides matching TRBD1. V shed 0 bases, J shed 4 bases, and the junction held 5 bases outside the gene matches. The germline V gene encodes CDR1 KGHSH and CDR2 LQKENI. The CDR3 is 15 amino acids. CDR3 region: CASSPPIGGSYGYTF. The CDR3 DNA reads as TGTGCCAGCTCACCACCGATAGGGGGCTCCTATGGCTACACCTTC. Drawing the rest from reference TRBV18 and TRBJ1-2, the complete variable domain is NAGVMQNPRHLVRRRGQEARLRCSPMKGHSHVYWYRQLPEEGLKFMVYLQKENIIDESGMPKERFSAEFPKEGPSILRIQQVVRGDSAAYFCASSPPIGGSYGYTFGSGTRLTVV.

This clone has a single count. The rearrangement links TRBV18 to TRBJ2-7; 7 bases line up with TRBD1. Unmatched junction bases numbered 7, after V lost 8 bases and J lost 3 bases. The CDR3 covers 13 residues. Germline assignment: CDR1 KGHSH and CDR2 LQKENI. The CDR3 is CASTRDSSYEQYF. The CDR3 nucleotides are TGTGCCAGCACCCGGGACAGCAGCTACGAGCAGTACTTC.

The gene calls are TRBV6-1 and TRBJ2-7; D is possibly TRBD1 (5 bases). V was pared by 7 bases and J by 0 bases, with 16 bases between. Germline V gene lookup returns CDR1 MNHNS and CDR2 SASEGT. The CDR3 consists of 15 residues. In nucleotides, the CDR3 is TGTGCCAGCAAAGAGGACAACAAATTCTCCTACGAGCAGTACTTC. It encodes CASKEDNKFSYEQYF.

Written as DNA, the CDR3 is TGTGCCAGTAGTACGACAGGAGGGGGCGAGGACTATGGCTACACCTTC. This codes for CASSTTGGGEDYGYTF. The chain uses TRBV19 and TRBJ1-2; the match to TRBD1 covers 7 bases. Germline-derived CDR1 and CDR2 are LNHDA and SQIVND (reference sequence). This CDR3 is built from 16 residues. With V trimmed by 4 bases and J by 3 bases, 11 bases remained unmatched.

This clone was counted a single time. The chain is built from TRBV5-8 and TRBJ2-3; D possibly corresponds to TRBD2 (6 bases). The germline V and J ends were trimmed by 6 bases and 2 bases, with 13 bases remaining between them. This CDR3 contains 14 residues. Germline CDR1 SGHTS, CDR2 YDEGEE. This CDR3 is CASMSGTYTDTQYF. CDR3 DNA: TGTGCCAGCATGTCAGGGACTTACACAGATACGCAGTATTTT.

The chain links TRBV19 to TRBJ1-2; unclear D gene. V was cut by 5 bases and J by 2 bases, with 6 bases left in between. The CDR3 runs to 12 residues. Germline assignment: CDR1 LNHDA and CDR2 SQIVND (reference sequence). In nucleotides, the CDR3 is TGTGCCAGTAGTTTACGGAACTATGGCTACACCTTC. Translation gives CASSLRNYGYTF.

J is TRBJ2-5 and V is TRBV6-6; TRBD1 matches at 9 bases. The CDR3 contains 15 residues. The V and J ends lost 4 bases and 4 bases, in that order; junction bases with no gene match: 7. Germline V gives CDR1 MNHNY, CDR2 SVGAGI (reference sequence). The CDR3 DNA reads TGTGCCAGCAGTTTCTCGACAGGGGGTGGAGAGACCCAGTACTTC. Amino acid sequence: CASSFSTGGGETQYF.

This rearrangement joins TRBV5-1 to TRBJ1-1; D is perhaps TRBD1 (6 bases). V was shortened by 7 bases and J by 0 bases, with 13 bases between the two germline ends. The V gene's germline CDR1 is SGHRS and CDR2 YFSETQ. The CDR3 runs 14 residues. The CDR3 reads CASRGQNMNTEAFF. CDR3 in DNA: TGCGCCAGCCGCGGACAGAACATGAACACTGAAGCTTTCTTT.